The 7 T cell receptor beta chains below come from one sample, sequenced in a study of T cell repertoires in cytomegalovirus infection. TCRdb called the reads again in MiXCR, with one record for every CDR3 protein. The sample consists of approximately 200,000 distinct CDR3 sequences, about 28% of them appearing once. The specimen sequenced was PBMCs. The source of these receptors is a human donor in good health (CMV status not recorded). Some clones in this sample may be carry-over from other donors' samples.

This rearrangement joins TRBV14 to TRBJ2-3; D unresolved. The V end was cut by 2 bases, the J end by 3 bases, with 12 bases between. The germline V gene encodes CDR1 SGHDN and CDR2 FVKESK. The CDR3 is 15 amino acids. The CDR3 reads CASSQPIGVTDTQYF. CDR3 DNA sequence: TGTGCCAGCAGCCAACCCATAGGAGTAACAGATACGCAGTATTTT.

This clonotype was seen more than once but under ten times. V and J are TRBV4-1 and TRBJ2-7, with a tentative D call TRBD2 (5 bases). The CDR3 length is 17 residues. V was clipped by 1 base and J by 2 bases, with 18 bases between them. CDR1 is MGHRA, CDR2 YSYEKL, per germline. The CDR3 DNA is TGCGCCAGCAGCCAAGGTTTTGGTCCAGCGGCGACCTACGAGCAGTACTTC. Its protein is CASSQGFGPAATYEQYF.

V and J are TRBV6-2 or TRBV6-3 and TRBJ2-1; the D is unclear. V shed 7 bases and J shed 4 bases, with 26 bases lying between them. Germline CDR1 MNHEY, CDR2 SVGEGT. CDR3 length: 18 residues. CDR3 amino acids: CASKVTGGKPIEYNEQFF. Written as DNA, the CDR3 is TGTGCCAGCAAGGTGACGGGTGGGAAACCAATAGAATACAATGAGCAGTTCTTC.

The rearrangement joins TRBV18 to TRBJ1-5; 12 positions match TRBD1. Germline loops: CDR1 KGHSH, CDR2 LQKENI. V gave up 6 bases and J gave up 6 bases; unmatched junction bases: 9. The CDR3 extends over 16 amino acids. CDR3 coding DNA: TGTGCCAGCTCCCTAGGGACAGGGGGCTCGGGTCAGCCCCAGCATTTT. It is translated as CASSLGTGGSGQPQHF.

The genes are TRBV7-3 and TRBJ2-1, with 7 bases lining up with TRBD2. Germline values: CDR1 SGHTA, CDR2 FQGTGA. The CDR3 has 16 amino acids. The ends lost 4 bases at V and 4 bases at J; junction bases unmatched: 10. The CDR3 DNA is TGTGCCAGCAGCTCACCAACTGGGGGGGGTTACAATGAGCAGTTCTTC. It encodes CASSSPTGGGYNEQFF. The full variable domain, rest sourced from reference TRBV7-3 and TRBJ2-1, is GAGVSQTPSNKVTEKGKYVELRCDPISGHTALYWYRQSLGQGPEFLIYFQGTGAADDSGLPNDRFFAVRPEGSVSTLKIQRTERGDSAVYLCASSSPTGGGYNEQFFGPGTRLTVL.

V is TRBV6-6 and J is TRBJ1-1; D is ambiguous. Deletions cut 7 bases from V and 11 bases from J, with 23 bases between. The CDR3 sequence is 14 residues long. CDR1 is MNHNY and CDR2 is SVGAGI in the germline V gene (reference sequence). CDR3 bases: TGTGCCAGCACCCTCGTGGAGATCCCACAAAGGGCTTTCTTT. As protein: CASTLVEIPQRAFF.

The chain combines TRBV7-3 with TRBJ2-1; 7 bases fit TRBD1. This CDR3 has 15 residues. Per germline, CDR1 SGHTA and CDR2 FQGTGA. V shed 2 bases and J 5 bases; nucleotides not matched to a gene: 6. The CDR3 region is CASSLQGVMDNEQFF. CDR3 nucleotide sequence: TGTGCCAGCAGCTTACAGGGGGTTATGGACAATGAGCAGTTCTTC.